Presented here are 32 T cell receptor beta chains from one specimen sequenced in a study of T cell clonotyping in hematopoietic cell transplantation. Clones were sequenced by immunoSEQ multiplex PCR, and TCRdb holds only the in-frame ones, with some missing. The sample lists about 16,000 clones, more than 75% seen once, with roughly 4.2% in the top ten. Specimen: PBMCs, collected 100 days after allogeneic stem cell transplant. These receptors were taken from a male patient in his sixties who had an allogeneic stem cell transplant from a related donor, so the T cells may come from the graft donor. Some clones in this sample may be carry-over from other donors' samples.

DNA for the CDR3: TGTGCCAGCAGCTTCTCTGGAAACACCATATATTTT. Protein product: CASSFSGNTIYF. The rearrangement joins TRBV13 to TRBJ1-3; D not certain. Trimming left V 3 bases short and J 0 bases short, with 0 bases between. The CDR3 totals 12 residues. Germline V gives CDR1 PRHDT, CDR2 FYEKMQ (reference sequence).

This clone has only one observation. The chain employs TRBV6-5 and TRBJ2-7; TRBD1 matches 8 bases. Germline lookup yields CDR1 MNHEY and CDR2 SVGAGI. CDR3 length: 13 residues. V shed 10 bases, J shed 2 bases, and the junction held 7 bases outside the gene matches. The CDR3 region is CATLRQGTYEQYF. Here the CDR3 DNA reads TGTGCCACCCTAAGACAGGGGACCTACGAGCAGTACTTC.

In this sample, this clone turned up a few times. The gene calls are TRBV4-1 and TRBJ1-2, with D unclear. The CDR3 contains 14 residues. CDR1 is MGHRA and CDR2 is YSYEKL in the germline V gene. V was cut by 1 base and J by 3 bases, with 9 bases left in between. The CDR3 coding sequence is TGCGCCAGCAGCCAAGGAAGGGCAGACTATGGCTACACCTTC. Translating it yields CASSQGRADYGYTF.

This chain links TRBV4-1 with TRBJ2-3; the D is unclear. Germline CDR1 and CDR2: MGHRA and YSYEKL. The CDR3 runs to 14 residues. The V end lost 1 base, the J end lost 1 base, and 6 bases lay between the germline ends. CDR3 sequence reads: CASSQGDGTDTQYF. The CDR3 bases are TGCGCCAGCAGCCAAGGTGACGGCACAGATACGCAGTATTTT.

This clone was seen only once. This rearrangement joins TRBV28 to TRBJ2-2; tentative D call: TRBD1 (5 bases). V gave up 7 bases and J gave up 4 bases, with 10 bases separating them. Germline CDR1 is MDHEN and CDR2 is SYDVKM. This CDR3 contains 13 residues. The DNA of the CDR3 is TGTGCCAGCACCTTGGGGCTCACCGGGGAGCTGTTTTTT. Its protein product is CASTLGLTGELFF.

The sample holds one count of this clone. V usage is TRBV10-3 and J usage is TRBJ1-1; D not certain. Trimming left V 3 bases short and J 2 bases short, with 10 bases between. CDR1 ENHRY and CDR2 SYGVKD come from the germline V gene. CDR3 size: 14 residues. The CDR3 bases are TGTGCCATCAGTGATGATAGGGTCAACACTGAAGCTTTCTTT. It is translated as CAISDDRVNTEAFF.

This sequence joins TRBV6-1 and TRBJ1-1; D unresolved. Germline CDR1 MNHNS, CDR2 SASEGT. Trimming took off 6 bases at V and 1 base at J, with 12 bases between the two ends. The CDR3 is made up of 14 amino acids. CDR3: CASRVGVANTEAFF. As DNA, the CDR3 is TGTGCCAGCAGGGTTGGGGTGGCGAACACTGAAGCTTTCTTT.

The chain links TRBV4-1 to TRBJ2-1; no clear D gene. V was clipped by 4 bases and J by 6 bases, with 13 bases between them. From germline, CDR1 is MGHRA and CDR2 YSYEKL. CDR3 length: 14 amino acids. The CDR3 coding sequence is TGCGCCAGCAGCCTTGAAGCAAGTTTCAATGAGCAGTTCTTC. It is translated as CASSLEASFNEQFF.

The rearrangement uses TRBV11-3 and TRBJ2-7; 7 bases match TRBD1. The V gene end was trimmed by 5 bases and the J gene end by 3 bases; junction bases not matched to a gene: 10. CDR1 and CDR2 from the germline V gene are SGHNT and YENEEA. The CDR3 length is 15 residues. The CDR3 is CASSLRGTDYYEQYF. CDR3 nucleotides: TGTGCCAGCAGCCTCAGGGGGACAGACTACTACGAGCAGTACTTC. Drawing the rest from reference TRBV11-3 and TRBJ2-7, the complete variable domain is EAGVVQSPRYKIIEKKQPVAFWCNPISGHNTLYWYLQNLGQGPELLIRYENEEAVDDSQLPKDRFSAERLKGVDSTLKIQPAELGDSAVYLCASSLRGTDYYEQYFGPGTRLTVT.

Here the CDR3 reads CASSETGELGNTIYF. The CDR3 DNA follows: TGTGCCAGCAGTGAGACAGGGGAACTCGGAAACACCATATATTTT. The chain links TRBV6-1 to TRBJ1-3; TRBD1 matches at 8 bases. Unmatched junction bases numbered 5, after V lost 3 bases and J lost 4 bases. Germline CDR1 reads MNHNS; CDR2 reads SASEGT. The CDR3 covers 15 residues.

The V and J genes are TRBV25-1 and TRBJ2-2; no reliable D call. Germline V gene lookup returns CDR1 MGHDK and CDR2 SYGVNS. V lost 3 bases and J lost 2, with 4 bases in between. This CDR3 region has 13 residues. In nucleotides, the CDR3 is TGTGCCAGCAGTGACAGAAACACCGGGGAGCTGTTTTTT. Protein: CASSDRNTGELFF.

This chain uses TRBV29-1 with TRBJ2-3, with D uncertain. The CDR3 has 12 residues. Deletions cut 7 bases from V and 6 bases from J, with 14 bases between. Germline CDR1 reads SQVTM; CDR2 reads ANQGSEA. CDR3 DNA sequence: TGCAGCGCTACCACGGACCGGGATACGCAGTATTTT. Translated, it gives CSATTDRDTQYF.

This sequence joins TRBV19 and TRBJ2-4; TRBD2 agrees at 11 bases. Germline trimming cut 1 base from V and 0 bases from J; bases unmatched to any gene: 8. This CDR3 has 19 residues. The germline gives CDR1 LNHDA, CDR2 SQIVND (reference sequence). CDR3 nucleotides: TGTGCCAGTAGTATAGTAGGGGCTAGCGGGGGGCCAGCCAAAAACATTCAGTACTTC. It is translated as CASSIVGASGGPAKNIQYF.

This clone was recorded once. The V call is TRBV7-3, the J call TRBJ2-3, with D tentatively TRBD2 (7 bases). Trimming removed 5 bases from V and 3 bases from J, with 15 bases in between. The CDR3 spans 15 residues. The germline V gene has CDR1 SGHTA and CDR2 FQGTGA. The CDR3 DNA is TGTGCCAGCAGCAGGGGGGGGCGCTCGACAGATACGCAGTATTTT. It translates to CASSRGGRSTDTQYF.

The gene calls are TRBV23-1 and TRBJ2-2; 14 nucleotides agree with TRBD2. TRBV23-1 is filed as an ORF, its function uncertain. J gave up 4 bases and V 6 bases, and 4 bases lay outside the gene matches. The CDR3 runs 16 residues. CDR3 bases: TGCGCCAGCAGCGGGACTAGCGGGGGAACCACCGGGGAGCTGTTTTTT. It is translated as CASSGTSGGTTGELFF.

The chain couples TRBV19 to TRBJ2-4; D gene uncertain. Germline V gene sequence: CDR1 LNHDA, CDR2 SQIVND (reference sequence). V gave up 3 bases and J gave up 0 bases, with 12 bases separating them. The CDR3 loop spans 16 amino acids. Here the CDR3 DNA reads TGTGCCAGTAGTATCGGCCAGCCGATAGCCAAAAACATTCAGTACTTC. This gives the protein CASSIGQPIAKNIQYF.

V is TRBV9 and J is TRBJ2-3, with TRBD2 matching over 9 bases. Germline CDR1 reads SGDLS; CDR2 reads YYNGEE. V dropped 1 base and J dropped 2; count of bases not matched to a gene: 5. The CDR3 is 16 amino acids. The CDR3 sequence: CASSVYSGGLTDTQYF. CDR3 DNA sequence: TGTGCCAGCAGCGTATATAGCGGGGGACTCACAGATACGCAGTATTTT.

This chain uses TRBV4-3 with TRBJ2-2, with a weak D call TRBD2 (7 bases). With 4 bases removed from V and 7 bases from J, the gap between germline ends came to 19 bases. Germline lookup yields CDR1 LGHNA and CDR2 YSLEER. The CDR3 loop spans 16 amino acids. This CDR3 reads CASSPSEGGPVGELFF. The CDR3 DNA is TGCGCCAGCAGCCCCTCCGAGGGGGGGCCCGTCGGGGAGCTGTTTTTT.

V and J are TRBV4-1 and TRBJ2-3; TRBD2 matches at 8 bases. This CDR3 region has 15 residues. Looked up from germline, CDR1 is MGHRA and CDR2 is YSYEKL. V gave up 0 bases and J gave up 7 bases; unmatched junction bases: 6. For the CDR3, the DNA is TGCGCCAGCAGCCAAGATCGCGGGGGGCCGTATACGCAGTATTTT. This codes for CASSQDRGGPYTQYF.

V gene TRBV7-8 combines with J gene TRBJ1-2; D is uncertain. V lost 1 base and J 3 bases, leaving 18 bases between the germline ends. Germline lookup yields CDR1 SGHVS and CDR2 FQNEAQ. This CDR3 has 17 residues. The CDR3 spells CASSLVRHLPLYYGYTF. The CDR3 coding sequence is TGTGCCAGCAGCTTAGTTCGACACTTACCTCTTTACTATGGCTACACCTTC.

This chain joins TRBV29-1 and TRBJ2-2; 9 positions agree with TRBD1. V shed 6 bases, J shed 6 bases, and the junction held 2 bases outside the gene matches. This CDR3 has 12 residues. In germline, CDR1 is SQVTM, CDR2 ANQGSEA. For the CDR3, the DNA is TGCAGCGTCGACAGGGGGGCCGGGGAGCTGTTTTTT. This sequence encodes CSVDRGAGELFF.

This clone appeared a single time. This rearrangement joins TRBV19 to TRBJ2-1, with TRBD1 as a possible D gene (6 bases). This CDR3 has 15 residues. The germline CDR1 and CDR2 sequences are LNHDA and SQIVND (reference sequence). The V and J ends lost 8 bases and 1 base respectively, with 15 bases between them. In DNA, the CDR3 is TGTGCCAGTTGCCTTCAGGGGTCATCCTACAATGAGCAGTTCTTC. Translating gives CASCLQGSSYNEQFF.

The rearrangement links TRBV2 to TRBJ2-1; no clear D gene. Per the germline V gene, CDR1 is SNHLY and CDR2 is FYNNEI. The CDR3 is 15 residues long. The germline V and J ends were trimmed by 7 bases and 0 bases, with 13 bases remaining between them. The CDR3 region has the DNA TGTGCCAGCAATGACGGCCGGAGCTCCTACAATGAGCAGTTCTTC. It is translated as CASNDGRSSYNEQFF.

This clone was picked up one time. This sequence joins TRBV4-3 and TRBJ2-3; D ambiguous. The CDR3 runs to 16 residues. Between the trimmed V and J ends, which lost 0 bases and 4 bases, there was a span of 14 bases. Germline V gene sequence: CDR1 LGHNA, CDR2 YSLEER. The CDR3 protein is CASSQDWSDPADTQYF. The CDR3, as DNA: TGCGCCAGCAGCCAAGATTGGTCCGACCCCGCAGATACGCAGTATTTT.

Comment on this clone: Germline is not matched at one junction end, which may reflect a read error. The CDR3 here is CASREAANYGYTF. The CDR3 DNA sequence: TGTGCCAGCAGAGAAGCTGCGAACTATGGCTACACCTTC. The gene calls are TRBV2 and TRBJ1-2; D is ambiguous. CDR1 SNHLY and CDR2 FYNNEI come from the germline V gene. This CDR3 is 13 amino acids long.

The gene calls are TRBV28 and TRBJ2-5; the match to TRBD1 covers 8 bases. From germline, CDR1 is MDHEN and CDR2 SYDVKM. With 3 bases clipped from V and 5 bases from J, the junction kept 8 bases outside the gene matches. CDR3 length: 15 amino acids. Here the CDR3 DNA reads TGTGCCAGCAGTTTTAGTACAGGGGGTCTCGAGACCCAGTACTTC. Translated: CASSFSTGGLETQYF. Full variable domain (remainder filled in from reference TRBV28 and TRBJ2-5): DVKVTQSSRYLVKRTGEKVFLECVQDMDHENMFWYRQDPGLGLRLIYFSYDVKMKEKGDIPEGYSVSREKKERFSLILESASTNQTSMYLCASSFSTGGLETQYFGPGTRLLVL.

The chain is built from TRBV4-2 and TRBJ1-3; 7 nucleotides agree with TRBD1. The CDR3 is made up of 17 amino acids. V trimming: 2 bases; J trimming: 0 bases; junction bases outside the gene matches: 7. CDR1 is LGHNA, CDR2 YNFKEQ, per germline. The CDR3 region is CASSQRGQLVSGNTIYF. CDR3 coding DNA: TGTGCCAGCAGCCAACGGGGACAGTTGGTCTCTGGAAACACCATATATTTT.

The chain has TRBV7-2 and TRBJ2-2; D perhaps matches TRBD1 (6 bases). From germline, CDR1 is SGHTA and CDR2 FQGNSA. The CDR3 totals 15 residues. Deletions cut 5 bases from V and 1 base from J, with 11 bases between. The CDR3 bases are TGTGCCAGCAGCGGCACAGGGAAGAACACCGGGGAGCTGTTTTTT. Translating gives CASSGTGKNTGELFF.

V and J are TRBV9 and TRBJ2-5, with TRBD1 identical over 7 bases. This CDR3 comprises 15 residues. Germline CDR1 is SGDLS and CDR2 is YYNGEE. V trimming: 2 bases; J trimming: 3 bases; junction bases outside the gene matches: 7. CDR3 protein: CASSVDPGTEETQYF. DNA for the CDR3: TGTGCCAGCAGCGTGGACCCCGGGACAGAAGAGACCCAGTACTTC.

V is TRBV7-7 and J is TRBJ2-7; 9 bases map to TRBD1. This CDR3 spans 14 amino acids. Looked up from germline, CDR1 is SSHAT and CDR2 is FNYEAQ (reference sequence). The trim removed 6 bases at V and 3 bases at J, leaving 6 bases unmatched. CDR3 residues: CASSRGTGNYEQYF. As DNA, the CDR3 is TGTGCCAGCAGTCGCGGGACAGGGAACTACGAGCAGTACTTC.

This chain uses TRBV6-5 with TRBJ1-1; no firm D call. The V gene's germline CDR1 is MNHEY and CDR2 SVGAGI. Trimming took 5 bases from V and 5 from J, leaving 12 bases between them. The CDR3 contains 13 residues. The CDR3 spells CASSPQRSTEAFF. For the CDR3, the DNA is TGTGCCAGCAGTCCCCAACGTTCGACTGAAGCTTTCTTT.

The CDR3 spells CASSFQGAEAFF. CDR3 coding DNA: TGTGCCAGCAGTTTTCAGGGCGCTGAAGCTTTCTTT. V gene TRBV7-2 combines with J gene TRBJ1-1; D perhaps matches TRBD1 (5 bases). The CDR3 has 12 amino acids. CDR1 and CDR2 (germline): SGHTA, FQGNSA. V lost 6 bases to trimming and J lost 6 bases, with 11 bases between them.